This T cell receptor (beta chain) is from a study of graft-versus-host responses after intestinal transplantation. Study as a whole: Each transplant was multivisceral, liver-intestinal, or isolated intestinal. Notes on the study in general: Individuals who had graft-donor T cell macrochimerism had allografts that showed high graft-versus-host to host-versus-graft clonal ratios.

Germline CDR1 reads SGHDT; CDR2 reads YYEEEE. Trimming removed 4 bases from V and 3 bases from J; junction bases left unmatched: 9. The CDR3 has 15 amino acids. This clone was counted a few times. Its antigen remains unknown. The protocol was immunoSEQ multiplex PCR, while the TCRdb copy is restricted to in-frame clones and leaves out a portion. The repertoire holds under 130,000 clones, over 85% seen once, with around 1% in the top ten. The material was unstimulated CD8+ T cells sorted from spleen or lymph node cells, obtained before intestinal transplant. The rearrangement links TRBV5-6 to TRBJ2-5; 7 nucleotides agree with TRBD2. This receptor was identified in a human donor who received an intestinal transplant. CDR3 region: CASSKRGEWEETQYF. In DNA form, the CDR3 reads TGTGCCAGCAGCAAACGGGGGGAGTGGGAAGAGACCCAGTACTTC.